This TCR beta chain came from a study of blood T cell repertoires in COVID-19. On the study more broadly: Italy, Spain and the United States were the sources of the convalescent and acute COVID-19 samples. The cDNA or gDNA used as material had been derived from T cells, B-cell-depleted T cells, or PBMCs.

V dropped 6 bases and J dropped 5; count of bases not matched to a gene: 8. The CDR3 is 15 amino acids. Germline values: CDR1 SNHLY, CDR2 FYNNEI. This clone was picked up a small number of times. The authors' processing: Amplification of reference gene primers was used by the study to estimate nucleated cell counts. Sequencing was performed with immunoSEQ multiplex PCR; in TCRdb, only in-frame clones are kept and a portion is missing. V and J calls and clone size follow that table, whereas D and trimming were derived from the DNA. Among about 50,000 clones listed, 83% were seen once. Material for sequencing was peripheral blood. The source of this sequence is a man aged 40-49 years with acute or convalescent COVID-19. The chain combines TRBV2 with TRBJ2-5; 11 bases agree with TRBD2. CDR3 region: CASSLTSGGRETQYF. The DNA for the CDR3 is TGTGCCAGCAGCCTCACTAGCGGGGGTAGGGAGACCCAGTACTTC.